This T cell receptor (beta chain) was recorded in a study of T cell responses to AZD1222 COVID-19 vaccine. Produced via immunoSEQ multiplex PCR; TCRdb's table is partial and in-frame only. The sample holds around 150,000 clones, more than 85% seen once. Recipients boosted at about 4 weeks or about 12 weeks are pooled. General observations from the study: Spike-specific TCR breadth and depth were elevated following two AZD1222 doses. Donors were chiefly white British, with a greater number of females, and clonal diversity was perhaps underestimated. Per reports, nearly half of all spike-specific TCRs target regions that are unmutated in variants.

Notes on this clone: As yet, its antigen is unknown.

The CDR3 sequence is 14 residues long. Germline V CDR1 and CDR2: SQVTM, ANQGSEA. V shed 6 bases and J 1 base; nucleotides not matched to a gene: 7. This rearrangement joins TRBV29-1 to TRBJ2-3; 7 positions agree with TRBD1. The clonotype originates from an adult who received the AZD1222 COVID-19 vaccine. Here the sequenced sample was peripheral blood, taken 28 days after the second AZD1222 dose. The CDR3: CSVEGTGGTDTQYF. The CDR3 region has the DNA TGCAGCGTCGAGGGTACAGGGGGCACAGATACGCAGTATTTT.